Below are 13 T cell receptor beta chains sequenced from a single sample in a study of neurological immune-mediated disorders. TCRdb passed the 5' RACE reads through MiXCR, listing each CDR3 protein once. The sample has about 27,000 distinct CDR3 sequences; under 25% are singletons. Sequenced: PBMCs. The receptor source for this set is a woman aged 60 to 75 in good health.

At least ten counts were recorded for this clonotype. This chain connects TRBV9 to TRBJ2-1, with D perhaps TRBD2 (6 bases). Germline assignment: CDR1 SGDLS and CDR2 YYNGEE. This CDR3 is 15 amino acids long. The V end lost 4 bases, the J end lost 2 bases, and 13 bases lay between the germline ends. The CDR3 here is CASSPQAGTYNEQFF. The CDR3 bases are TGTGCCAGCAGCCCCCAGGCGGGGACCTACAATGAGCAGTTCTTC.

V gene TRBV9 combines with J gene TRBJ2-4; perhaps TRBD2 as D (5 bases). Germline-derived CDR1 and CDR2 are SGDLS and YYNGEE. Trimming left V 4 bases short and J 0 bases short, with 11 bases between. This CDR3 comprises 15 residues. The CDR3 DNA reads TGTGCCAGCAGCCTTGGTGGACTAGCCAAAAACATTCAGTACTTC. This sequence encodes CASSLGGLAKNIQYF.

This clonotype was seen at least ten times. A junction boundary mismatches the germline segment, possibly from a read error. The CDR3 reads CASRGAYDYF. The CDR3, as DNA: TGCGCCAGCAGAGGGGCCTACGACTACTTC. The V and J genes are TRBV5-1 and TRBJ2-1; D possibly uses TRBD1 or TRBD2 (5 bases each). CDR3 length: 10 amino acids. The germline V gene encodes CDR1 SGHRS and CDR2 YFSETQ.

This clonotype has at least ten counts. This chain connects TRBV28 to TRBJ1-2, with D uncertain. The CDR3 is 16 amino acids. Germline assignment: CDR1 MDHEN and CDR2 SYDVKM. Trimming pared 1 base from V and 1 base from J, leaving 13 bases between. CDR3 nucleotide sequence: TGTGCCAGCAGTTTATTCGGTGAACAGTTTAACTATGGCTACACCTTC. This sequence encodes CASSLFGEQFNYGYTF.

Only a few counts were recorded for this clonotype. The chain employs TRBV10-3 and TRBJ2-3, with D perhaps matching TRBD2 (6 bases). The CDR3 runs to 15 residues. The V gene lost 5 bases and the J gene lost 0 bases, with 12 bases spanning the gap. The germline V gene has CDR1 ENHRY and CDR2 SYGVKD. The CDR3 coding sequence is TGTGCCATCAGTTCACCTAGCGCTAGCACAGATACGCAGTATTTT. It is translated as CAISSPSASTDTQYF.

The chain carries TRBV5-5 and TRBJ1-1, with D maybe TRBD1 (6 bases). This CDR3 contains 15 residues. V was clipped by 4 bases and J by 3 bases, with 16 bases between them. The germline V gene encodes CDR1 SGHKS and CDR2 YYEKEE (reference sequence). As DNA, the CDR3 is TGTGCCAGCAGCCGGTTATCGGGGGCGGACACTGAAGCTTTCTTT. This sequence encodes CASSRLSGADTEAFF.

In this sample, this clonotype turned up many times. The rearrangement joins TRBV15 to TRBJ1-1, with D perhaps matching TRBD1 (6 bases). Trimming shortened V by 1 base and J by 3 bases, and 18 bases separated the two germline ends. Germline V CDR1 and CDR2: LNHNV, YYDKDF (reference sequence). CDR3 length equals 17 residues. CDR3 nucleotides: TGTGCCACCAGCAGAGGATGGACAGTCCAAAGGGACACTGAAGCTTTCTTT. Amino acid sequence: CATSRGWTVQRDTEAFF.

This clonotype is classed as medium-sized. The gene calls are TRBV5-1 and TRBJ2-1; D is ambiguous. V lost 0 bases and J 8 bases, leaving 6 bases between the germline ends. Germline CDR1 and CDR2: SGHRS and YFSETQ. The CDR3 spans 12 residues. The CDR3: CASSLGRDEQFF. The CDR3 nucleotides are TGCGCCAGCAGCTTGGGAAGGGATGAGCAGTTCTTC.

In its sample, this clonotype was seen many times. This sequence joins TRBV10-3 and TRBJ2-7; a possible D gene is TRBD2 (6 bases). The V end was cut by 3 bases, the J end by 4 bases, with 13 bases between. This CDR3 has 14 amino acids. The germline V gene has CDR1 ENHRY and CDR2 SYGVKD. CDR3 region: CAISDSGEWYEQYF. CDR3 DNA sequence: TGTGCCATCAGTGACTCGGGGGAGTGGTACGAGCAGTACTTC.

This clonotype has at least ten counts. In DNA form, the CDR3 reads TGTGCCAGTAGTATCTCAGGACCTTCAGCGCAGTATTTT. Translated, it gives CASSISGPSAQYF. The rearrangement links TRBV19 to TRBJ2-3; D remains ambiguous. This CDR3 region has 13 residues. Trimming took off 3 bases at V and 10 bases at J, with 14 bases between the two ends. The V gene's germline CDR1 is LNHDA and CDR2 SQIVND (reference sequence).

This clonotype was recorded a few times. The chain links TRBV7-3 to TRBJ2-4, with 7 bases aligning to TRBD1. The CDR3 has 16 amino acids. CDR1 and CDR2 (germline): SGHTA, FQGTGA. With V trimmed by 1 base and J by 7 bases, 10 bases remained unmatched. The CDR3 region is CASSLNAGQAGNIQYF. The CDR3 DNA reads as TGTGCCAGCAGCTTAAACGCCGGACAGGCAGGCAACATTCAGTACTTC.

This clonotype was found many times. This chain joins TRBV11-3 and TRBJ2-7; TRBD2 might be the D (6 bases). This CDR3 has 13 residues. Trimming pared 3 bases from V and 6 bases from J, leaving 12 bases between. Germline CDR1 and CDR2: SGHNT and YENEEA. In DNA form, the CDR3 reads TGTGCCAGCAGCTTCGCGCGGGGCGGCGAGCAGTACTTC. The encoded protein is CASSFARGGEQYF.

This clonotype was seen repeatedly, ten times or more. The V call is TRBV7-3, the J call TRBJ2-5; 8 bases agree with TRBD2. This CDR3 contains 16 residues. Germline V gives CDR1 SGHTA, CDR2 FQGTGA. V was clipped by 5 bases and J by 5 bases; unmatched bases: 13. The CDR3 loop is CASSLGTRSWGETQYF. CDR3 DNA: TGTGCCAGCAGCCTCGGGACTAGGTCATGGGGTGAGACCCAGTACTTC.